Sequencing of this T cell receptor (beta chain) was carried out in a study of shared clonotypes between healthy human individuals. As for this clone: Its specificity is unknown.

Study-level points and caveats: Large sequencing depth failed to make sorted-subset sequencing complete, rarefaction showed. Clonotypes that were shared across a few donors made up 4% to 6% of naive CD4 clonotypes. Naive subsets tended to show greater estimated richness than memory subsets.

In the sorted-subset replicate PCRs, around 0.2 ug DNA, roughly 30,000 T cell genomes, was used. Only in-frame clones appear in the TCRdb table, and some are missing; sequencing was by immunoSEQ multiplex PCR. The sample includes a few million clones, about 92% of them seen just once. Germline assignment: CDR1 ENHRY and CDR2 SYGVKD. Trimming pared 6 bases from V and 2 bases from J, leaving 16 bases between. CDR3 length: 15 residues. The receptor's source is a man between 18 and 35 years old in good health. Some clones in this sample may be carry-over from other donors' samples. Sample: naive CD4+ T cells from PBMCs. Subset specified: CD45RA+ positively selected. The V call is TRBV10-3, the J call TRBJ1-2, with D maybe TRBD1 (5 bases). This CDR3 reads CAIRAQGYGNYGYTF. CDR3 coding DNA: TGTGCCATCAGGGCCCAGGGATATGGGAACTATGGCTACACCTTC.